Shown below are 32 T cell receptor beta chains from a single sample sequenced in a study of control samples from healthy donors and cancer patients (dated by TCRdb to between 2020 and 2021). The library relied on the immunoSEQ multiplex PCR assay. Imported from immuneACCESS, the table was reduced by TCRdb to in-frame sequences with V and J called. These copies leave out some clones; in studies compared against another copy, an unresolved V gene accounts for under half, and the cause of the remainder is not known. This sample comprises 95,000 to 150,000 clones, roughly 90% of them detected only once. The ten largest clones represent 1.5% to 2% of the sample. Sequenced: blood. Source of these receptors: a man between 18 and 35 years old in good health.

CDR3 protein: CASSYLDEQFF. In nucleotides, the CDR3 is TGTGCCAGCAGTTATTTGGATGAGCAGTTCTTC. The chain employs TRBV6-5 and TRBJ2-1; D is uncertain. The CDR3 loop spans 11 amino acids. V lost 3 bases, J lost 8 bases, and 5 bases lay in between. Germline loops: CDR1 MNHEY, CDR2 SVGAGI.

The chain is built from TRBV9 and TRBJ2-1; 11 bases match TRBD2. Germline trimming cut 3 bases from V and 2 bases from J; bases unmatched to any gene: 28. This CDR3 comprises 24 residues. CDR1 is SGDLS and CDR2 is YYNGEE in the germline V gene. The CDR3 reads CASSAYHFTPGTSGPTFPYNEQFF. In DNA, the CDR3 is TGTGCCAGCAGCGCCTACCACTTCACCCCCGGGACTAGCGGCCCAACCTTTCCCTACAATGAGCAGTTCTTC.

In DNA, the CDR3 is TGTGCCAGCAGTTTAGAGCGGGCTGGCTACACCTTC. Translated: CASSLERAGYTF. The chain recombines TRBV12-3 or TRBV12-4 with TRBJ1-2; D is ambiguous. Trimming shortened V by 1 base and J by 7 bases, and 7 bases separated the two germline ends. The CDR3 length is 12 residues.

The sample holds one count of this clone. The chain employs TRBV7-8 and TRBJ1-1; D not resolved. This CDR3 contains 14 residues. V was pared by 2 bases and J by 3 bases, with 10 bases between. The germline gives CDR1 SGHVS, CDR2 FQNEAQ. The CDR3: CASSLPKSDTEAFF. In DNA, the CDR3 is TGTGCCAGCAGCTTACCGAAGTCGGACACTGAAGCTTTCTTT.

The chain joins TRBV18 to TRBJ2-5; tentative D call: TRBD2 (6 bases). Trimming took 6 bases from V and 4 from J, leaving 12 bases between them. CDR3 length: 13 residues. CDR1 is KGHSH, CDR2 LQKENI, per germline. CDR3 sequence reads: CASSRGTLETQYF. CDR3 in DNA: TGTGCCAGCTCCCGGGGGACTTTAGAGACCCAGTACTTC.

CDR3 sequence reads: CASSSVGGRGSYEQYF. Here the CDR3 DNA reads TGTGCCAGCAGTTCCGTTGGGGGTCGGGGATCCTACGAGCAGTACTTC. The rearrangement joins TRBV11-1 to TRBJ2-7, with D possibly being TRBD1 or TRBD2 (5 bases each). The CDR3 consists of 16 residues. V shed 6 bases and J shed 1 base, with 19 bases lying between them. Germline-derived CDR1 and CDR2 are SGHAT and FQDESV (reference sequence).

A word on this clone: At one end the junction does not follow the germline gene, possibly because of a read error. In DNA, the CDR3 is TGTGCCAGCAGTATGGCGGGAGTAGAATCCACCTCCAACAATGAGCAGTTCTTC. This encodes CASSMAGVESTSNNEQFF. The chain uses TRBV28 and TRBJ2-1, with 7 bases lining up with TRBD2. Germline V CDR1 and CDR2: MDHEN, SYDVKM. The CDR3 is 18 residues long.

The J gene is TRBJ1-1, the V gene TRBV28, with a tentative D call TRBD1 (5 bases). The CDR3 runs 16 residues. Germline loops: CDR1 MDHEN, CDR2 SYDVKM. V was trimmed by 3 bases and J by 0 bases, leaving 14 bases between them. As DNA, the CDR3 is TGTGCCAGCAGTTTGGAGGGGTATTCTGTGAACACTGAAGCTTTCTTT. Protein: CASSLEGYSVNTEAFF.

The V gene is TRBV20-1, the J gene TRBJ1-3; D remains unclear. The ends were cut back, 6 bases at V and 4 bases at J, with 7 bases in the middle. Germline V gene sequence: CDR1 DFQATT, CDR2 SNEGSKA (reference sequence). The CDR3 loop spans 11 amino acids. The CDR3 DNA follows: TGCAGTGCCGCCGAGGGAAACACCATATATTTT. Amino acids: CSAAEGNTIYF.

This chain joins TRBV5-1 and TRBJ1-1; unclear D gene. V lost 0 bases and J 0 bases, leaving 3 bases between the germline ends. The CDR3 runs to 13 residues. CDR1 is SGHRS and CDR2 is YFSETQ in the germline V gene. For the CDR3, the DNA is TGCGCCAGCAGCTTGGGGGTGAACACTGAAGCTTTCTTT. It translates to CASSLGVNTEAFF.

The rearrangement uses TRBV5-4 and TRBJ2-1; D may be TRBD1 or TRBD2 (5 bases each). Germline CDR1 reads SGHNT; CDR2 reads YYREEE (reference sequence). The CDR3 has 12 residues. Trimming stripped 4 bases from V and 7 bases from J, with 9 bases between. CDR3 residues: CASSGGENEQFF. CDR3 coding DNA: TGTGCCAGCAGCGGGGGTGAAAATGAGCAGTTCTTC.

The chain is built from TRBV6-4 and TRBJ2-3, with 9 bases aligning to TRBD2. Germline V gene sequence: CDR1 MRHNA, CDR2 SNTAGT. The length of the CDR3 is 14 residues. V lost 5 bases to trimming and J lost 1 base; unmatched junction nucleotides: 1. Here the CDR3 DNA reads TGTGCCAGCAGTATAGCGGGGGGCACAGATACGCAGTATTTT. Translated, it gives CASSIAGGTDTQYF.

In DNA form, the CDR3 reads TGCGCCAGCAGTGAGTCCCCCATTGGGGCGCAGTATTTT. Translation gives CASSESPIGAQYF. This chain joins TRBV10-1 and TRBJ2-3; D is unresolved. V was trimmed by 0 bases and J by 10 bases, leaving 11 bases between them. This CDR3 spans 13 amino acids. Germline CDR1 reads WNHNN; CDR2 reads SYGVQD (reference sequence).

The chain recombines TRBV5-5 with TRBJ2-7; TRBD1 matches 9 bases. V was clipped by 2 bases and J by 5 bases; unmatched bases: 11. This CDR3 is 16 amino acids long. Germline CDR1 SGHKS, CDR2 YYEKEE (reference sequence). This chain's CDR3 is CASSLTRTGAQDEQYF. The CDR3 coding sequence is TGTGCCAGCAGCTTAACCAGGACAGGGGCCCAGGACGAGCAGTACTTC.

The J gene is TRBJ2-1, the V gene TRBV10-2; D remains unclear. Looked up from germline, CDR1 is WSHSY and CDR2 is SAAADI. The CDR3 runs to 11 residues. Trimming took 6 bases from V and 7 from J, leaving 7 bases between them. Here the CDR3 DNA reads TGCGCCAGCAGGTTGGGGAATGAGCAGTTCTTC. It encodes CASRLGNEQFF.

The CDR3 sequence: CASSIGDREAFF. For the CDR3, the DNA is TGTGCCAGTAGTATCGGGGACAGGGAAGCTTTCTTT. The J gene is TRBJ1-1, the V gene TRBV19; 8 bases align to TRBD1. V lost 3 bases to trimming and J lost 8 bases; unmatched junction nucleotides: 2. Germline values: CDR1 LNHDA, CDR2 SQIVND (reference sequence). The CDR3 spans 12 residues.

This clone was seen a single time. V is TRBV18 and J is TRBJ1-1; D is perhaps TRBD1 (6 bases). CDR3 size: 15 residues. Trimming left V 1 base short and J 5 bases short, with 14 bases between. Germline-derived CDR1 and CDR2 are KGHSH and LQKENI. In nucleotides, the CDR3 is TGTGCCAGCTCACCACTTGGACAGCCGGGGACTGAAGCTTTCTTT. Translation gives CASSPLGQPGTEAFF.

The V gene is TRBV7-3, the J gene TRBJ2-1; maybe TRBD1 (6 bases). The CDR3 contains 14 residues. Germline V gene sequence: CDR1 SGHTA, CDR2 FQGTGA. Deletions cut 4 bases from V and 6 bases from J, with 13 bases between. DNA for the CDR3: TGTGCCAGCAGCTCACAGGGAAGTGGCAATGAGCAGTTCTTC. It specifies CASSSQGSGNEQFF. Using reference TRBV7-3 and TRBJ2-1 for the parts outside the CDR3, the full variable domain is GAGVSQTPSNKVTEKGKYVELRCDPISGHTALYWYRQSLGQGPEFLIYFQGTGAADDSGLPNDRFFAVRPEGSVSTLKIQRTERGDSAVYLCASSSQGSGNEQFFGPGTRLTVL.

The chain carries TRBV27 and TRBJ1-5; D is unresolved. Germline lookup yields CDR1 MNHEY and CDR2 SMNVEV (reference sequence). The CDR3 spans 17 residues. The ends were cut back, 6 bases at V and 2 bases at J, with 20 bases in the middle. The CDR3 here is CASRPPRTLWGNQPQHF. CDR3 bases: TGTGCCAGCAGACCTCCAAGGACTCTCTGGGGCAATCAGCCCCAGCATTTT.

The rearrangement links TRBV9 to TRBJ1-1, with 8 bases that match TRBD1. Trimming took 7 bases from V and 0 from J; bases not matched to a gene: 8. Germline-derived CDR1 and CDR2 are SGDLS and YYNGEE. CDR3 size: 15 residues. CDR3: CASQGAPPMNTEAFF. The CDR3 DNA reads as TGTGCCAGCCAGGGGGCCCCTCCAATGAACACTGAAGCTTTCTTT.

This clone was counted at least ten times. The CDR3 nucleotides are TGTGCTAGTGGTGGGACCGGGACAGGGAGTTACGAGCAGTACTTC. Translating gives CASGGTGTGSYEQYF. The genes are TRBV12-5 and TRBJ2-7; the match to TRBD1 covers 9 bases. Trimming at V came to 5 bases and at J to 4 bases, leaving 9 bases not matched to a gene. Germline V gene lookup returns CDR1 LGHNT and CDR2 FRNRAP. The CDR3 sequence is 15 residues long.

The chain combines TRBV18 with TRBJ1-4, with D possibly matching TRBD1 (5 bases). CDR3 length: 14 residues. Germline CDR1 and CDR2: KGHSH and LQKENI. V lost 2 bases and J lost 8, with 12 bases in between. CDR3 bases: TGTGCCAGCTCACCAGGTGGGGCGAGAGAAAAACTGTTTTTT. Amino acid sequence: CASSPGGAREKLFF.

CDR3 region: CASSELGEKLFF. CDR3 DNA sequence: TGTGCCAGTAGTGAGTTAGGGGAAAAACTGTTTTTT. The chain employs TRBV19 and TRBJ1-4, with D unresolved. In germline, CDR1 is LNHDA, CDR2 SQIVND (reference sequence). Trimming left V 5 bases short and J 8 bases short, with 9 bases between. The CDR3 runs 12 residues.

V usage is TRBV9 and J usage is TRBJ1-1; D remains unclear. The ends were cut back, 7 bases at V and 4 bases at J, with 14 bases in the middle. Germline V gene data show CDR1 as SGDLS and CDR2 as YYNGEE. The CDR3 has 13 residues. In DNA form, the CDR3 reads TGTGCCAGCGAGGCCACTCGAGGCACTGAAGCTTTCTTT. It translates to CASEATRGTEAFF.

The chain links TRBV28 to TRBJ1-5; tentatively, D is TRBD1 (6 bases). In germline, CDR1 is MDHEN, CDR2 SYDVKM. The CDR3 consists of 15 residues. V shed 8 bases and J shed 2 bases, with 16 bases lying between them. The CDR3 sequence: CASYTGLWGNQPQHF. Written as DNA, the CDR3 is TGTGCCAGCTACACAGGGCTTTGGGGCAATCAGCCCCAGCATTTT.

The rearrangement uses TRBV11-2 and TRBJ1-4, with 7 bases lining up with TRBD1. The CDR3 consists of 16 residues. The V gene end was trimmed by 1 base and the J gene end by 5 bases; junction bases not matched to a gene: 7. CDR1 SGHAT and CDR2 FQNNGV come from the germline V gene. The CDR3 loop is CASSLVVTGVNEKLFF. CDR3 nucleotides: TGTGCCAGCAGCTTAGTCGTTACAGGGGTAAATGAAAAACTGTTTTTT.

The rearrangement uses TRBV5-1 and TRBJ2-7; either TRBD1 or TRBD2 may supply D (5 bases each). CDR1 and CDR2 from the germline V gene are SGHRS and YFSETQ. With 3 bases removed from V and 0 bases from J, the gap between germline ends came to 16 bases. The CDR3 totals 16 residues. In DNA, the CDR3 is TGCGCCAGCAGCTATAACGGGGCGGGCAGCTCCTACGAGCAGTACTTC. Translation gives CASSYNGAGSSYEQYF.

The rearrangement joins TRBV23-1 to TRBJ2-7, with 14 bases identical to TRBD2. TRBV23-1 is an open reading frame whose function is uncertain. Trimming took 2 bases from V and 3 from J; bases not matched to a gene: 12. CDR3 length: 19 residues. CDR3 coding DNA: TGCGCCAGCAGTCAACTGACTAGCGGGAGGGCCAATAGCTTCTACGAGCAGTACTTC. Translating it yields CASSQLTSGRANSFYEQYF.

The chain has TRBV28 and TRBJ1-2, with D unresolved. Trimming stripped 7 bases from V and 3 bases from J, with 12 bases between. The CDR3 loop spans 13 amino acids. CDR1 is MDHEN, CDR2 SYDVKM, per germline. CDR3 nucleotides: TGTGCCAGCAAGGTGGGAGTTCACTATGGCTACACCTTC. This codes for CASKVGVHYGYTF.

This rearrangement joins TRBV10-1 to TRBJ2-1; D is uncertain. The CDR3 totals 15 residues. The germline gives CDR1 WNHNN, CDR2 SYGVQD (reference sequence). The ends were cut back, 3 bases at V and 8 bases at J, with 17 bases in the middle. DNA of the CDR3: TGCGCCAGCAGTGAACCGGGCCCCCGGGCATATGAGCAGTTCTTC. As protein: CASSEPGPRAYEQFF.

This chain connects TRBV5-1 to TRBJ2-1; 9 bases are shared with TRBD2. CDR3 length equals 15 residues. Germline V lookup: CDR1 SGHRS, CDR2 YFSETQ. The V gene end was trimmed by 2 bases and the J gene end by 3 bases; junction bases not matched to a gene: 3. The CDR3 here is CASSLAGGGYNEQFF. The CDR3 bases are TGCGCCAGCAGCTTAGCGGGAGGTGGCTACAATGAGCAGTTCTTC.

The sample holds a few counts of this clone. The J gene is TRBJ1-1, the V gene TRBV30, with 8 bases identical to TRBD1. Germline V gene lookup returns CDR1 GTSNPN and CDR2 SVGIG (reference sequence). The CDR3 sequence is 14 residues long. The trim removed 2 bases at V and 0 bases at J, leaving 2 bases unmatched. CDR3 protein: CAWSRDRLNTEAFF. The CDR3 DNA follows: TGTGCCTGGAGTCGGGACAGGTTGAACACTGAAGCTTTCTTT.